These 22 T cell receptor beta chains share one sample of origin, sequenced in a study of T cell responses to AZD1222 COVID-19 vaccine. Assay used: immunoSEQ multiplex PCR; TCRdb lists only in-frame clones, some missing. In the table there are some 150,000 clones, 90% to 95% of which are singletons. This specimen consisted of peripheral blood, obtained on day 0 of AZD1222 vaccination. Receptors originate from an adult in good health.

The chain combines TRBV6-1 with TRBJ1-1; TRBD1 aligns across 8 bases. V was clipped by 2 bases and J by 0 bases; unmatched bases: 8. The CDR3 consists of 17 residues. Germline loops: CDR1 MNHNS, CDR2 SASEGT. The CDR3 here is CASSEKAGGLMNTEAFF. CDR3 sequence (DNA): TGTGCCAGCAGTGAAAAGGCAGGGGGCCTTATGAACACTGAAGCTTTCTTT.

The genes are TRBV10-2 and TRBJ2-1; D not certain. With 6 bases removed from V and 8 bases from J, the gap between germline ends came to 8 bases. The germline gives CDR1 WSHSY, CDR2 SAAADI. This CDR3 is built from 11 residues. CDR3 sequence: CASSRADEQFF. The CDR3 DNA is TGCGCCAGCAGCCGCGCCGATGAGCAGTTCTTC.

The V and J genes are TRBV19 and TRBJ1-1, with D hard to call. With 8 bases removed from V and 1 base from J, the gap between germline ends came to 2 bases. Germline loops: CDR1 LNHDA, CDR2 SQIVND (reference sequence). The CDR3 length is 10 residues. DNA for the CDR3: TGTGCCAGTTGGAACACTGAAGCTTTCTTT. It encodes CASWNTEAFF.

The gene calls are TRBV7-9 and TRBJ1-4, with D unclear. V gave up 4 bases and J gave up 8 bases, with 5 bases separating them. Germline assignment: CDR1 SEHNR and CDR2 FQNEAQ (reference sequence). This CDR3 spans 11 amino acids. CDR3 DNA: TGTGCCAGCAGCTCAAGAGAAAAACTGTTTTTT. Amino acid sequence: CASSSREKLFF.

V gene TRBV6-1 combines with J gene TRBJ1-1, with no clear D. Per germline, CDR1 MNHNS and CDR2 SASEGT. The CDR3 has 15 residues. Trimming stripped 1 base from V and 0 bases from J, with 9 bases between. The CDR3 protein is CASSEGTTMNTEAFF. The CDR3 region has the DNA TGTGCCAGCAGTGAAGGAACAACCATGAACACTGAAGCTTTCTTT.

The chain employs TRBV15 and TRBJ2-3, with 7 bases aligning to TRBD2. This CDR3 comprises 16 residues. Germline V gene lookup returns CDR1 LNHNV and CDR2 YYDKDF (reference sequence). The ends lost 3 bases at V and 5 bases at J; junction bases unmatched: 11. CDR3 coding DNA: TGTGCCACCAGCAGCCCCGGGTTGGCTAGCGGAGATACGCAGTATTTT. Translating it yields CATSSPGLASGDTQYF.

The chain links TRBV19 to TRBJ2-5; the D gene is possibly TRBD2 (5 bases). The germline V and J ends were trimmed by 6 bases and 5 bases, with 16 bases remaining between them. The CDR3 consists of 14 residues. From germline, CDR1 is LNHDA and CDR2 SQIVND (reference sequence). DNA for the CDR3: TGTGCCAGTAGCCACGGACTTTTGGGGGAGACCCAGTACTTC. Protein: CASSHGLLGETQYF.

The chain employs TRBV7-2 and TRBJ1-5; D uncertain. Germline CDR1 and CDR2: SGHTA and FQGNSA. Trimming shortened V by 0 bases and J by 3 bases, and 6 bases separated the two germline ends. The CDR3 runs to 14 residues. CDR3 nucleotide sequence: TGTGCCAGCAGCTTAGCGGAACACAATCAGCCCCAGCATTTT. Translation gives CASSLAEHNQPQHF.

The chain recombines TRBV5-4 with TRBJ2-1; 11 bases match TRBD2. J gave up 4 bases and V 5 bases, and 2 bases lay outside the gene matches. The CDR3 consists of 14 residues. Germline CDR1 reads SGHNT; CDR2 reads YYREEE (reference sequence). As DNA, the CDR3 is TGTGCCAGCAGGGGGACTAGCGGATACAATGAGCAGTTCTTC. Protein product: CASRGTSGYNEQFF.

The chain carries TRBV5-6 and TRBJ1-6; possibly TRBD1 for D (5 bases). V was cut by 2 bases and J by 1 base, with 10 bases left in between. From germline, CDR1 is SGHDT and CDR2 YYEEEE. This CDR3 spans 16 amino acids. The CDR3 sequence: CASSFWGISYNSPLHF. The CDR3, as DNA: TGTGCCAGCAGCTTTTGGGGGATTTCCTATAATTCACCCCTCCACTTT.

This chain links TRBV7-2 with TRBJ1-5; TRBD1 might be the D (6 bases). This CDR3 region has 14 residues. The germline V gene has CDR1 SGHTA and CDR2 FQGNSA. Between the trimmed V and J ends, which lost 5 bases and 9 bases, there was a span of 17 bases. The CDR3 here is CASSQGSGGRPQHF. Here the CDR3 DNA reads TGTGCCAGCAGCCAAGGGTCGGGGGGGCGGCCCCAGCATTTT. Together with reference TRBV7-2 and TRBJ1-5, the CDR3 gives the full variable domain: GAGVSQSPSNKVTEKGKDVELRCDPISGHTALYWYRQSLGQGLEFLIYFQGNSAPDKSGLPSDRFSAERTGGSVSTLTIQRTQQEDSAVYLCASSQGSGGRPQHFGDGTRLSIL.

V usage is TRBV6-4 and J usage is TRBJ2-7; possible D gene TRBD1, 5 bases. CDR3 length equals 14 residues. V was shortened by 2 bases and J by 2 bases, with 10 bases between the two germline ends. Germline V gene sequence: CDR1 MRHNA, CDR2 SNTAGT. CDR3 sequence: CASSDHRPAYEQYF. The CDR3 region has the DNA TGTGCCAGCAGTGACCACAGGCCCGCCTACGAGCAGTACTTC.

This chain uses TRBV6-5 with TRBJ1-2, with TRBD1 matching over 7 bases. Losses at the gene ends were 5 bases for V and 4 bases for J; bases not matched to a gene: 4. Germline loops: CDR1 MNHEY, CDR2 SVGAGI. The length of the CDR3 is 13 residues. The CDR3 loop is CASSTGTAYGYTF. In DNA form, the CDR3 reads TGTGCCAGCAGTACCGGGACAGCCTATGGCTACACCTTC.

The chain joins TRBV24-1 to TRBJ2-3; 12 nucleotides agree with TRBD1. The V gene end was trimmed by 3 bases and the J gene end by 6 bases; junction bases not matched to a gene: 6. The CDR3 consists of 16 residues. From germline, CDR1 is KGHDR and CDR2 SFDVKD. The chain's CDR3 is CATSDQPGQGADTQYF. The CDR3 DNA follows: TGTGCCACCAGTGATCAACCGGGACAGGGGGCGGATACGCAGTATTTT.

The chain is built from TRBV5-1 and TRBJ2-1; 7 bases align to TRBD2. The germline gives CDR1 SGHRS, CDR2 YFSETQ. V was clipped by 1 base and J by 2 bases; unmatched bases: 3. CDR3 length: 15 amino acids. CDR3: CASSLPAGTYNEQFF. The DNA for the CDR3 is TGCGCCAGCAGCTTGCCAGCGGGAACCTACAATGAGCAGTTCTTC. Full variable domain (remainder filled in from reference TRBV5-1 and TRBJ2-1): KAGVTQTPRYLIKTRGQQVTLSCSPISGHRSVSWYQQTPGQGLQFLFEYFSETQRNKGNFPGRFSGRQFSNSRSEMNVSTLELGDSALYLCASSLPAGTYNEQFFGPGTRLTVL.

This chain joins TRBV27 and TRBJ1-2, with a weak D call TRBD1 (5 bases). The V gene's germline CDR1 is MNHEY and CDR2 SMNVEV (reference sequence). V gave up 6 bases and J gave up 3 bases, with 11 bases separating them. This CDR3 has 13 residues. This CDR3 is CASRSTEDYGYTF. CDR3 bases: TGTGCCAGCAGATCGACAGAGGACTATGGCTACACCTTC.

The V and J genes are TRBV6-5 and TRBJ1-6; no clear D gene. Looked up from germline, CDR1 is MNHEY and CDR2 is SVGAGI. CDR3 length: 14 amino acids. Between the trimmed V and J ends, which lost 3 bases and 7 bases, there was a span of 10 bases. CDR3 sequence (DNA): TGTGCCAGCAGTTATGGGTTCGGCAATTCACCCCTCCACTTT. Amino acid sequence: CASSYGFGNSPLHF.

This chain uses TRBV6-5 with TRBJ1-4, with unresolved D. Germline CDR1 and CDR2: MNHEY and SVGAGI. V shed 6 bases and J shed 0 bases, with 11 bases lying between them. The CDR3 totals 15 residues. CDR3 DNA: TGTGCCAGCAGCTTAAGGAGAACAACTAATGAAAAACTGTTTTTT. Amino acids: CASSLRRTTNEKLFF.

The chain has TRBV11-2 and TRBJ2-1; either TRBD1 or TRBD2 may supply D (5 bases each). The V and J ends lost 0 bases and 4 bases respectively, with 10 bases between them. This CDR3 is 15 amino acids long. In germline, CDR1 is SGHAT, CDR2 FQNNGV. The CDR3 loop reads CASSLDQGGYNEQFF. The CDR3 DNA is TGTGCCAGCAGCTTAGACCAGGGCGGGTACAATGAGCAGTTCTTC.

The chain recombines TRBV6-5 with TRBJ2-7; D is unresolved. CDR1 is MNHEY and CDR2 is SVGAGI in the germline V gene. Trimming removed 0 bases from V and 5 bases from J, with 5 bases in between. This CDR3 contains 12 residues. CDR3 nucleotides: TGTGCCAGCAGTTACTCGGGCCACGAGCAGTACTTC. This gives the protein CASSYSGHEQYF.

This chain joins TRBV6-2 or TRBV6-3 and TRBJ1-5; tentatively, D is TRBD1 (5 bases). The germline V gene encodes CDR1 MNHEY and CDR2 SVGEGT. The V end lost 4 bases, the J end lost 1 base, and 17 bases lay between the germline ends. This CDR3 contains 17 residues. CDR3 bases: TGTGCCAGCAGTTCCTCCCGGCAGGGATTAAGCAATCAGCCCCAGCATTTT. Amino acid sequence: CASSSSRQGLSNQPQHF.

This chain connects TRBV19 to TRBJ1-2, with 7 bases matching TRBD1. V shed 3 bases and J 4 bases; nucleotides not matched to a gene: 11. The length of the CDR3 is 16 residues. CDR1 LNHDA and CDR2 SQIVND come from the germline V gene (reference sequence). The CDR3 loop reads CASSIRGGRTGYGYTF. In DNA form, the CDR3 reads TGTGCCAGTAGTATCCGAGGGGGCAGGACCGGCTATGGCTACACCTTC.